One sample yielded the 5 T cell receptor beta chains listed below, sequenced in a study of vaccination effects on CD4 cells after COVID-19. Isolation of CD4+ T cells took place after nine to ten days of culture. Profiled with immunoSEQ multiplex PCR; TCRdb holds only in-frame clones, not every one. The sample records some 31,000 clones, around 70% being singletons. The antigens of these receptors remain unknown. The material sequenced was CD4+ T cells from PBMCs cultured without peptide, taken before COVID-19 vaccination. These receptors were taken from a human donor who received a COVID-19 vaccine.

This chain connects TRBV25-1 to TRBJ2-7; TRBD1 or TRBD2 may be the D gene (6 bases each). CDR3 size: 13 residues. Trimming stripped 6 bases from V and 6 bases from J, with 15 bases between. CDR1 is MGHDK, CDR2 SYGVNS, per germline. The CDR3 sequence: CASSTGAVREQYF. The CDR3 DNA reads as TGTGCCAGCAGCACGGGGGCGGTTCGCGAGCAGTACTTC.

The chain employs TRBV27 and TRBJ1-1, with D hard to call. In germline, CDR1 is MNHEY, CDR2 SMNVEV (reference sequence). Trimming took 2 bases from V and 2 from J, leaving 6 bases between them. The CDR3 contains 13 residues. Written as DNA, the CDR3 is TGTGCCAGCAGTTTAAACAGAAACACTGAAGCTTTCTTT. Translated, it gives CASSLNRNTEAFF.

This clone was observed a single time. V is TRBV7-2 and J is TRBJ2-5, with D maybe TRBD2 (5 bases). The V gene lost 6 bases and the J gene lost 5 bases, with 19 bases spanning the gap. The germline CDR1 and CDR2 sequences are SGHTA and FQGNSA. The CDR3 runs to 15 residues. CDR3: CASSTPTAGVETQYF. Written as DNA, the CDR3 is TGTGCCAGCAGTACCCCCACGGCCGGGGTGGAGACCCAGTACTTC.

The chain combines TRBV10-3 with TRBJ2-7; 7 bases are shared with TRBD2. Trimming at V came to 10 bases and at J to 3 bases, leaving 12 bases not matched to a gene. This CDR3 is built from 14 residues. CDR1 ENHRY and CDR2 SYGVKD come from the germline V gene. The CDR3 loop is CATRSGGSNYEQYF. Written as DNA, the CDR3 is TGTGCCACCAGATCGGGGGGAAGTAACTACGAGCAGTACTTC.

This sequence joins TRBV7-9 and TRBJ2-7; 7 bases are shared with TRBD1. The CDR3 runs 11 residues. Germline values: CDR1 SEHNR, CDR2 FQNEAQ (reference sequence). The trim removed 5 bases at V and 12 bases at J, leaving 7 bases unmatched. The CDR3 bases are TGTGCCAGCAGCCGTGACAGGGCTCTGTACTTC. It translates to CASSRDRALYF.